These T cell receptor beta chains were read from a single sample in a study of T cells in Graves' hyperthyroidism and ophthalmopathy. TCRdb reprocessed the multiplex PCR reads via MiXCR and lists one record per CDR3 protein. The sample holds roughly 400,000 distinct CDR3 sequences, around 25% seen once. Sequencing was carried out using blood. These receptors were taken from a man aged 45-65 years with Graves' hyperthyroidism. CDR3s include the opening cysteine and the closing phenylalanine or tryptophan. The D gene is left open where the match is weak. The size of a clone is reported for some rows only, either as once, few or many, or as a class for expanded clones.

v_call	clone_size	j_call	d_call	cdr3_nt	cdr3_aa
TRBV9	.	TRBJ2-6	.	TGTGCCAGCAGCCCTAGGGGGGGACAACCCTCTGGGGCCAACGTCCTGACTTTC	CASSPRGGQPSGANVLTF
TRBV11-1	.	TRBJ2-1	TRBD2	TGTGCCAGCAGCCTCGGGACTAGCGGGGGAGTATACAATGAGCAGTTCTTC	CASSLGTSGGVYNEQFF
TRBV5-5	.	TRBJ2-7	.	TGTGCCAGCAGCTTGGCGAGGGAGACCGTCGGCGGGCAGTACTTC	CASSLARETVGGQYF
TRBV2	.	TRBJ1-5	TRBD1	TGTGCCAGCAGTGAATACAGGGGGCGCGGTCAGCCCCAGCATTTT	CASSEYRGRGQPQHF
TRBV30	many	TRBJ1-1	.	TGTGCCTGGGGAGGAGGGAGCACTGAAGCTTTCTTT	CAWGGGSTEAFF
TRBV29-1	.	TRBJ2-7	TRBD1	TGCAGCGTTGTGCCCCAGGGGGCGGTCTACGAGCAGTACTTC	CSVVPQGAVYEQYF
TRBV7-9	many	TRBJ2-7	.	TGTGCCAGCAGCTTAGGTGAAAGGGTCGAGCAGTACTTC	CASSLGERVEQYF
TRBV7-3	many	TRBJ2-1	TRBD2	TGTGCCAGCAGCCAAAGGGGACTAGCGGGTAACAATGAGCAGTTCTTC	CASSQRGLAGNNEQFF
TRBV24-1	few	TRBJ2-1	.	TGTGCCACCAGTGAAACCGGGACTCCCTACAATGAGCAGTTCTTC	CATSETGTPYNEQFF
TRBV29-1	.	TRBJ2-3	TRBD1	TGCAGCGTTCGTGGGGACAGGGGCGCAGATACGCAGTATTTT	CSVRGDRGADTQYF
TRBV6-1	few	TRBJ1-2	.	TGTGCCAGCAGTGAAGGGAACAGCGCAGGGGACTACACCTTC	CASSEGNSAGDYTF
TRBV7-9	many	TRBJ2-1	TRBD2	TGTGCCAGCAGCTTAACCCCACTAGCGGGAGCGGATGAGCAGTTCTTC	CASSLTPLAGADEQFF
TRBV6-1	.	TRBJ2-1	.	TGTGCCAGCGGAGTAGAGGCGTCATTCGCTGAGCAGTTCTTC	CASGVEASFAEQFF
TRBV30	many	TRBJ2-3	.	TGTGCCTGGAGTAAGGGGATCACAGATACGCAGTATTTT	CAWSKGITDTQYF